Following are 25 T cell receptor beta chains from one sample sequenced in a study of blood T cell repertoires in COVID-19. The repertoire was sequenced with immunoSEQ multiplex PCR; TCRdb's copy has only in-frame clones and lacks some. Here the sample spans fewer than 200,000 clones, about four fifths being singletons. Material for sequencing was peripheral blood. The receptor source for this set is a woman in her 40s with COVID-19, enrolled during active disease.

This chain connects TRBV11-2 to TRBJ1-1, with TRBD1 as a possible D gene (5 bases). Germline CDR1 SGHAT, CDR2 FQNNGV. This CDR3 is built from 13 residues. The V and J ends lost 4 bases and 8 bases respectively, with 14 bases between them. CDR3 coding DNA: TGTGCCAGCAGCTCGCTATTTGGGGCCGAAGCTTTCTTT. Amino acids: CASSSLFGAEAFF.

The CDR3, as DNA: TGCGCCAGCAGTGAGTCGGGCTTGCACGAGCAGTACTTC. Its translation: CASSESGLHEQYF. The gene calls are TRBV10-1 and TRBJ2-7; D not resolved. Deletions cut 0 bases from V and 5 bases from J, with 8 bases between. CDR1 and CDR2 from the germline V gene are WNHNN and SYGVQD (reference sequence). The CDR3 contains 13 residues.

The chain links TRBV11-2 to TRBJ1-3, with D uncertain. Trimming took 6 bases from V and 2 from J, leaving 11 bases between them. This CDR3 is built from 14 residues. Germline lookup yields CDR1 SGHAT and CDR2 FQNNGV. The CDR3 DNA reads as TGTGCCAGCAGTCCCGGTCTGGCTGGAAACACCATATATTTT. Protein: CASSPGLAGNTIYF.

The rearrangement links TRBV30 to TRBJ2-1, with D perhaps TRBD2 (5 bases). There are 12 residues in the CDR3. Per germline, CDR1 GTSNPN and CDR2 SVGIG (reference sequence). Trimming shortened V by 3 bases and J by 10 bases, and 13 bases separated the two germline ends. The CDR3 loop reads CAWREEAREQFF. Written as DNA, the CDR3 is TGTGCCTGGAGGGAGGAGGCGCGCGAGCAGTTCTTC.

This clone is labeled as medium-sized. The rearrangement links TRBV13 to TRBJ2-7, with D perhaps matching TRBD1 (5 bases). Trimming stripped 8 bases from V and 2 bases from J, with 13 bases between. The germline V gene encodes CDR1 PRHDT and CDR2 FYEKMQ (reference sequence). This CDR3 region has 13 residues. CDR3 region: CASGLRGAYEQYF. CDR3 bases: TGTGCCAGCGGCCTTAGGGGCGCCTACGAGCAGTACTTC. The variable domain in full, with the rest retrieved from reference TRBV13 and TRBJ2-7, is AAGVIQSPRHLIKEKRETATLKCYPIPRHDTVYWYQQGPGQDPQFLISFYEKMQSDKGSIPDRFSAQQFSDYHSELNMSSLELGDSALYFCASGLRGAYEQYFGPGTRLTVT.

The genes are TRBV28 and TRBJ1-4; D is uncertain. This CDR3 contains 13 residues. The ends were cut back, 4 bases at V and 5 bases at J, with 8 bases in the middle. Looked up from germline, CDR1 is MDHEN and CDR2 is SYDVKM. The CDR3 protein is CASSSATNEKLFF. In nucleotides, the CDR3 is TGTGCCAGCAGTTCGGCGACAAATGAAAAACTGTTTTTT.

This clone occurred a few times. The rearrangement uses TRBV2 and TRBJ2-3; TRBD2 matches 9 bases. The CDR3 has 15 residues. After removal of 4 bases from V and 0 bases from J, the junction contained 2 bases not matched to a gene. Germline lookup yields CDR1 SNHLY and CDR2 FYNNEI. This CDR3 is CASSATSGSTDTQYF. Written as DNA, the CDR3 is TGTGCCAGCAGTGCTACTAGCGGGAGCACAGATACGCAGTATTTT.

The rearrangement uses TRBV18 and TRBJ2-2; 9 positions agree with TRBD1. CDR1 KGHSH and CDR2 LQKENI come from the germline V gene. Trimming at V came to 6 bases and at J to 0 bases, leaving 2 bases not matched to a gene. The length of the CDR3 is 15 residues. This CDR3 reads CASSDRGANTGELFF. In nucleotides, the CDR3 is TGTGCCAGCTCCGACAGGGGGGCGAACACCGGGGAGCTGTTTTTT.

This chain joins TRBV2 and TRBJ1-4; D is possibly TRBD1 (6 bases). The germline CDR1 and CDR2 sequences are SNHLY and FYNNEI. This CDR3 has 15 residues. Deletions cut 3 bases from V and 0 bases from J, with 8 bases between. CDR3 nucleotides: TGTGCCAGCAGTGACAAGGGGGCAACTAATGAAAAACTGTTTTTT. It specifies CASSDKGATNEKLFF.

The chain is built from TRBV4-2 and TRBJ1-1, with D perhaps TRBD1 (5 bases). V was cut by 4 bases and J by 6 bases, with 15 bases left in between. This CDR3 has 14 amino acids. Germline V CDR1 and CDR2: LGHNA, YNFKEQ. The CDR3 protein is CASSLMLGGSEAFF. The CDR3 bases are TGTGCCAGCAGCCTGATGCTGGGGGGGTCTGAAGCTTTCTTT.

The chain's CDR3 is CASSLLTGGWSYNEQFF. The CDR3 coding sequence is TGTGCCAGCAGCTTGTTGACAGGGGGATGGTCCTACAATGAGCAGTTCTTC. The chain is built from TRBV5-6 and TRBJ2-1, with 9 bases lining up with TRBD1. The CDR3 loop spans 17 amino acids. Trimming cost V 1 base and J 1 base; bases outside gene matches: 6. The germline gives CDR1 SGHDT, CDR2 YYEEEE.

The V and J genes are TRBV29-1 and TRBJ2-5; 7 bases agree with TRBD1. Trimming took 4 bases from V and 5 from J; bases not matched to a gene: 13. The CDR3 is 15 amino acids. Germline loops: CDR1 SQVTM, CDR2 ANQGSEA. CDR3 sequence reads: CSVGGPVQGSETQYF. Here the CDR3 DNA reads TGCAGCGTTGGGGGTCCGGTACAGGGGTCGGAGACCCAGTACTTC.

The sample holds many counts of this clone. The chain links TRBV24-1 to TRBJ2-7; 9 positions match TRBD1. Germline values: CDR1 KGHDR, CDR2 SFDVKD. Germline trimming cut 4 bases from V and 5 bases from J; bases unmatched to any gene: 8. The CDR3 runs to 15 residues. The CDR3 sequence: CATSDPGTGWHEQYF. CDR3 bases: TGTGCCACCAGTGACCCGGGGACAGGGTGGCACGAGCAGTACTTC.

This clone was observed a few times. This CDR3 reads CASSLRLAGHEQYF. CDR3 coding DNA: TGTGCCAGCAGCCTTCGACTAGCGGGACACGAGCAGTACTTC. This chain joins TRBV5-6 and TRBJ2-7; TRBD2 matches 11 bases. CDR3 size: 14 residues. Germline CDR1 SGHDT, CDR2 YYEEEE. The trim removed 4 bases at V and 5 bases at J, leaving 5 bases unmatched.

V gene TRBV4-1 combines with J gene TRBJ2-5, with a weak D call TRBD2 (6 bases). Trimming pared 1 base from V and 10 bases from J, leaving 16 bases between. The CDR3 totals 14 residues. Germline V gives CDR1 MGHRA, CDR2 YSYEKL. The CDR3, as DNA: TGCGCCAGCAGCCAAGGGGAGCGCATAGCGGACCAGTACTTC. This translates into CASSQGERIADQYF.

The CDR3 sequence: CASSEGQGQPQHF. CDR3 sequence (DNA): TGTGCCAGCAGTGAGGGACAGGGCCAGCCCCAGCATTTT. The chain recombines TRBV6-1 with TRBJ1-5; 9 bases match TRBD1. Germline assignment: CDR1 MNHNS and CDR2 SASEGT. The CDR3 covers 13 residues. J gave up 7 bases and V 3 bases, and 1 base lay outside the gene matches.

In its sample, this clone was seen a few times. The gene calls are TRBV9 and TRBJ1-1; D is undetermined. V shed 0 bases and J shed 1 base, with 7 bases lying between them. CDR1 is SGDLS and CDR2 is YYNGEE in the germline V gene. This CDR3 has 14 amino acids. The CDR3 DNA sequence: TGTGCCAGCAGCGTAGGGCCGTGGAACACTGAAGCTTTCTTT. This codes for CASSVGPWNTEAFF.

This clone was counted a single time. The chain employs TRBV18 and TRBJ2-7; 11 positions agree with TRBD2. CDR3 length: 15 residues. Germline trimming cut 5 bases from V and 4 bases from J; bases unmatched to any gene: 7. In germline, CDR1 is KGHSH, CDR2 LQKENI. The CDR3 DNA follows: TGTGCCAGCTCAGGCACTAGCGGGGGCTTTTACGAGCAGTACTTC. Translated: CASSGTSGGFYEQYF.

This chain joins TRBV9 and TRBJ1-2; 8 bases match TRBD1. There are 13 residues in the CDR3. The J segment lost 5 bases and the V segment lost 3 bases, leaving 3 bases of the junction unmatched. Looked up from germline, CDR1 is SGDLS and CDR2 is YYNGEE. In nucleotides, the CDR3 is TGTGCCAGCAGCGGTCAGGGGGCTTATGGCTACACCTTC. Amino acid sequence: CASSGQGAYGYTF. Together with reference TRBV9 and TRBJ1-2, the CDR3 gives the full variable domain: DSGVTQTPKHLITATGQRVTLRCSPRSGDLSVYWYQQSLDQGLQFLIQYYNGEERAKGNILERFSAQQFPDLHSELNLSSLELGDSALYFCASSGQGAYGYTFGSGTRLTVV.

This chain connects TRBV11-2 to TRBJ2-1; D is perhaps TRBD1 (6 bases). V shed 5 bases and J shed 0 bases, with 11 bases lying between them. Germline lookup yields CDR1 SGHAT and CDR2 FQNNGV. The CDR3 is 15 residues long. The CDR3 is CASSATGSSYNEQFF. CDR3 DNA: TGTGCCAGCAGCGCCACAGGGAGCTCCTACAATGAGCAGTTCTTC.

The genes are TRBV19 and TRBJ1-2; D might be TRBD1 (5 bases). This CDR3 has 16 residues. Germline V gives CDR1 LNHDA, CDR2 SQIVND (reference sequence). Trimming pared 10 bases from V and 0 bases from J, leaving 21 bases between. In DNA, the CDR3 is TGTGCCACCACCCCCCGGCAGGGAGGTACTAACTATGGCTACACCTTC. Its protein is CATTPRQGGTNYGYTF.

This clone was seen a few times. The rearrangement links TRBV5-1 to TRBJ2-1, with 10 bases fitting TRBD2. CDR1 SGHRS and CDR2 YFSETQ come from the germline V gene. The length of the CDR3 is 14 residues. The J segment lost 13 bases and the V segment lost 4 bases, leaving 11 bases of the junction unmatched. The CDR3 region is CASSPPSGSLRQFF. The CDR3 DNA sequence: TGCGCCAGCAGCCCTCCTAGCGGGAGCCTACGCCAGTTCTTC.

The chain employs TRBV11-2 and TRBJ1-5; a possible D gene is TRBD1 (5 bases). Germline values: CDR1 SGHAT, CDR2 FQNNGV. This CDR3 has 15 residues. V was trimmed by 1 base and J by 0 bases, leaving 7 bases between them. The CDR3: CASSLGRGSNQPQHF. For the CDR3, the DNA is TGTGCCAGCAGCTTAGGGAGGGGTAGCAATCAGCCCCAGCATTTT.

The rearrangement links TRBV19 to TRBJ1-1; the match to TRBD1 covers 8 bases. V gave up 5 bases and J gave up 1 base; unmatched junction bases: 6. The CDR3 length is 15 residues. From germline, CDR1 is LNHDA and CDR2 SQIVND (reference sequence). CDR3 region: CASSPGGAENTEAFF. In DNA form, the CDR3 reads TGTGCCAGTAGTCCAGGGGGCGCGGAGAACACTGAAGCTTTCTTT.

The chain uses TRBV5-4 and TRBJ1-6; D perhaps matches TRBD1 (6 bases). With 4 bases removed from V and 5 bases from J, the gap between germline ends came to 13 bases. Germline lookup yields CDR1 SGHNT and CDR2 YYREEE (reference sequence). The CDR3 sequence is 15 residues long. The CDR3 coding sequence is TGTGCCAGCAGCCAAGACAGGACCAATAATTCACCCCTCCACTTT. As protein: CASSQDRTNNSPLHF.